The 17 T cell receptor beta chains in this list originate from one sample, sequenced in a study of OX40 agonist ivuxolimab in advanced cancers. Here immunoSEQ multiplex PCR was the method, and the copy in TCRdb shows in-frame clones only, minus some. The sample includes 60,000 to 85,000 clones, roughly nine tenths of them seen just once. This material consisted of CD4+ or CD8+ T cells sorted from blood, taken in a trial of the OX40 agonist ivuxolimab. The receptors stem from an adult with an advanced solid tumor such as melanoma, head and neck, liver or kidney cancer.

This chain links TRBV7-9 with TRBJ1-2; the match to TRBD1 covers 9 bases. Germline CDR1 and CDR2: SEHNR and FQNEAQ (reference sequence). The V and J ends lost 5 bases and 4 bases, in that order; junction bases with no gene match: 8. There are 15 residues in the CDR3. This chain's CDR3 is CASSPATGGSYGYTF. CDR3 coding DNA: TGTGCCAGCAGCCCCGCGACAGGGGGAAGCTATGGCTACACCTTC.

This clone was seen only once. The chain employs TRBV4-1 and TRBJ2-2; 7 bases map to TRBD1. Germline CDR1 and CDR2: MGHRA and YSYEKL. Unmatched junction bases numbered 11, after V lost 6 bases and J lost 4 bases. This CDR3 spans 16 amino acids. DNA of the CDR3: TGCGCCAGCAGTCACGGACAGGTGGATCCCACCGGGGAGCTGTTTTTT. This codes for CASSHGQVDPTGELFF.

This sequence joins TRBV7-8 and TRBJ1-2; 10 nucleotides agree with TRBD1. The trim removed 1 base at V and 7 bases at J, leaving 6 bases unmatched. In germline, CDR1 is SGHVS, CDR2 FQNEAQ. The CDR3 length is 15 residues. CDR3 DNA sequence: TGTGCCAGCAGCTTAGGGACAGGGGGTTTCGGTGGCTACACCTTC. Translating it yields CASSLGTGGFGGYTF.

This chain links TRBV10-2 with TRBJ2-1, with TRBD2 matching over 12 bases. J lost 0 bases, V lost 6 bases, and 6 bases had no gene match. Looked up from germline, CDR1 is WSHSY and CDR2 is SAAADI. CDR3 length: 17 residues. Written as DNA, the CDR3 is TGCGCCAGCAGCAGCACTAGCGGGAGGCCCTCCTACAATGAGCAGTTCTTC. Its translation is CASSSTSGRPSYNEQFF.

For this clone: Germline is not matched at one junction end, which may reflect a read error. The rearrangement links TRBV5-3 to TRBJ1-1; 8 bases agree with TRBD1. TRBV5-3 is treated as an ORF (open reading frame) with a function not yet certain. CDR3 length: 15 amino acids. The DNA for the CDR3 is TGTGCCAGCAGCTTCTTAGACAGGGGTTCCACTGAAGCTTTCTTT. Translation gives CASSFLDRGSTEAFF.

This clone was recorded a few times. The chain joins TRBV28 to TRBJ2-1; maybe TRBD1 (7 bases). The CDR3 is 14 residues long. The germline CDR1 and CDR2 sequences are MDHEN and SYDVKM. The V end was cut by 5 bases, the J end by 3 bases, with 11 bases between. The CDR3 DNA reads TGTGCCAGCAGTCAGGGGGGACTCTACAATGAGCAGTTCTTC. The encoded protein is CASSQGGLYNEQFF.

The gene calls are TRBV11-2 and TRBJ2-1, with 7 bases fitting TRBD1. The ends lost 5 bases at V and 5 bases at J; junction bases unmatched: 9. There are 15 residues in the CDR3. Germline CDR1 reads SGHAT; CDR2 reads FQNNGV. CDR3 in DNA: TGTGCCAGCAGCCGTGGGACAGAAGGAAACAATGAGCAGTTCTTC. Translating gives CASSRGTEGNNEQFF.

The CDR3 DNA sequence: TGTGCCAGCCATTCGGGTGGGGACTATGGCTACACCTTC. This gives the protein CASHSGGDYGYTF. The chain recombines TRBV28 with TRBJ1-2; no reliable D call. With 8 bases removed from V and 3 bases from J, the gap between germline ends came to 13 bases. Germline-derived CDR1 and CDR2 are MDHEN and SYDVKM. The CDR3 totals 13 residues.

The chain is built from TRBV18 and TRBJ2-7, with D unresolved. This CDR3 region has 15 residues. Between the trimmed V and J ends, which lost 5 bases and 1 base, there was a span of 15 bases. Germline V CDR1 and CDR2: KGHSH, LQKENI. CDR3 coding DNA: TGTGCCAGCTCATCCGACCGGGTTGGTTCCTACGAGCAGTACTTC. This sequence encodes CASSSDRVGSYEQYF.

The V and J genes are TRBV15 and TRBJ1-4, with 9 bases aligning to TRBD1. The CDR3 sequence is 15 residues long. From germline, CDR1 is LNHNV and CDR2 YYDKDF (reference sequence). V was pared by 4 bases and J by 2 bases, with 2 bases of the junction left unmatched. The CDR3 bases are TGTGCCACCAGCACGACAGGGGGGACTAATGAAAAACTGTTTTTT. Translating gives CATSTTGGTNEKLFF. Looking up the rest from reference TRBV15 and TRBJ1-4 gives the full variable domain: DAMVIQNPRYQVTQFGKPVTLSCSQTLNHNVMYWYQQKSSQAPKLLFHYYDKDFNNEADTPDNFQSRRPNTSFCFLDIRSPGLGDTAMYLCATSTTGGTNEKLFFGSGTQLSVL.

Only one count was recorded for this clone. The chain carries TRBV6-1 and TRBJ2-7, with 9 bases matching TRBD2. The CDR3 spans 15 residues. From germline, CDR1 is MNHNS and CDR2 SASEGT. With 3 bases clipped from V and 5 bases from J, the junction kept 8 bases outside the gene matches. The CDR3 protein is CASSERLAGFDEQYF. The CDR3 DNA follows: TGTGCCAGCAGTGAGAGGCTAGCGGGGTTTGACGAGCAGTACTTC.

This chain uses TRBV6-5 with TRBJ2-1; D is uncertain. The V and J ends lost 5 bases and 0 bases respectively, with 11 bases between them. This CDR3 spans 15 amino acids. CDR1 MNHEY and CDR2 SVGAGI come from the germline V gene. The CDR3 sequence: CASSARDISYNEQFF. The CDR3, as DNA: TGTGCCAGCAGTGCAAGGGATATCTCCTACAATGAGCAGTTCTTC.

The CDR3 loop reads CASSFRGLAKETQYF. The DNA for the CDR3 is TGTGCCAGCAGTTTTAGGGGACTAGCTAAAGAGACCCAGTACTTC. The chain recombines TRBV28 with TRBJ2-5; 9 positions match TRBD2. This CDR3 region has 15 residues. The J segment lost 3 bases and the V segment lost 3 bases, leaving 5 bases of the junction unmatched. Germline CDR1 reads MDHEN; CDR2 reads SYDVKM.

Notes on this clone: One junction end disagrees with the germline gene, perhaps due to a read error. This chain joins TRBV10-1 and TRBJ2-7, with D uncertain. CDR3 length: 10 residues. Germline V CDR1 and CDR2: WNHNN, SYGVQD (reference sequence). CDR3 in DNA: TGCGCCAGCAGTGAGTTCAAGCAGTGCTTC. Protein product: CASSEFKQCF.

As to this clone: A junction end diverges from the germline sequence, so it may reflect a read error. The genes are TRBV15 and TRBJ2-7; 9 positions agree with TRBD2. This CDR3 spans 14 amino acids. The germline gives CDR1 LNHNV, CDR2 YYDKDF (reference sequence). CDR3 region: CATSREREGRYSVF. Here the CDR3 DNA reads TGTGCCACCAGCAGAGAGCGGGAGGGCCGGTATTCAGTCTTC.

V gene TRBV5-5 combines with J gene TRBJ2-5; 9 nucleotides agree with TRBD1. CDR1 and CDR2 (germline): SGHKS, YYEKEE (reference sequence). The CDR3 is 16 residues long. The V and J ends lost 4 bases and 1 base, in that order; junction bases with no gene match: 8. CDR3 in amino acids: CASSVTGTGIQETQYF. The DNA of the CDR3 is TGTGCCAGCAGCGTTACCGGGACAGGGATCCAAGAGACCCAGTACTTC.

The chain uses TRBV21-1 and TRBJ1-2; no check of the table's D call, TRBD1, against the DNA was made. TRBV21-1 is labeled a pseudogene. This CDR3 region has 13 residues. CDR3: CASSKTGGYGYTF. CDR3 sequence (DNA): TGTGCCAGCAGCAAAACAGGGGGCTATGGCTACACCTTC.